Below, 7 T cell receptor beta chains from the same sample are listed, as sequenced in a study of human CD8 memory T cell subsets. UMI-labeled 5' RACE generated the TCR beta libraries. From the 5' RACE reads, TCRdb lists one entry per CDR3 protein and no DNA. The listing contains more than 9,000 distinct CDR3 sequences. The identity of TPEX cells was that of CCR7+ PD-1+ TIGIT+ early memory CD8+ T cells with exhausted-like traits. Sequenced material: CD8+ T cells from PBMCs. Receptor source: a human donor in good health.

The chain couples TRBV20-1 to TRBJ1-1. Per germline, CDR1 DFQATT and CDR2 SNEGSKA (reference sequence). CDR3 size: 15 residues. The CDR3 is CSARKVGEGYTEAFF.

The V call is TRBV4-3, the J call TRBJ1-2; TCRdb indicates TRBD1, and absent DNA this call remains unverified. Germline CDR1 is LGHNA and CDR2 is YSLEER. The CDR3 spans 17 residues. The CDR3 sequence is CASSQEAGKVGTYGYTF.

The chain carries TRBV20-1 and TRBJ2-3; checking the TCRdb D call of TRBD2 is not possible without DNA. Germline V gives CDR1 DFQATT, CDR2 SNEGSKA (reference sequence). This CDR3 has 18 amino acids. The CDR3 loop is CSATIVVAGGLSTDTQYF.

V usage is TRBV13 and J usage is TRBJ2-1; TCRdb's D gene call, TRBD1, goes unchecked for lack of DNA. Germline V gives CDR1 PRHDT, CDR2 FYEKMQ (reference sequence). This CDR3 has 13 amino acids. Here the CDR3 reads CATSGAPVHEQFF.

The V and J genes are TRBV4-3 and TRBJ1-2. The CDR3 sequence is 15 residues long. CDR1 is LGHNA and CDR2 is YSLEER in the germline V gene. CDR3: CASSQAQRANYGYTF.

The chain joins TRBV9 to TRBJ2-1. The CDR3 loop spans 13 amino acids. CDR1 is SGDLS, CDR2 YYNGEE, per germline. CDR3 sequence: CASSDSWGNEQFF.

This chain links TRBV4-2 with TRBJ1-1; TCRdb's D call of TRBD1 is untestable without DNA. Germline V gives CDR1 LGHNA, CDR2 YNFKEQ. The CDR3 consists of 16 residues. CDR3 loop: CASSQEVGGRNTEAFF.